This T cell receptor beta chain emerged from a study of blood T cell repertoires in COVID-19. This CDR3 comprises 12 residues. From germline, CDR1 is MNHEY and CDR2 SVGAGI. V was cut by 7 bases and J by 6 bases, with 9 bases left in between. Some clones are missing from TCRdb's copy, which holds only in-frame ones; the method was immunoSEQ multiplex PCR. This table has around 95,000 clones, about 86% appearing once. Material for sequencing was peripheral blood. The TCR originated in a human donor in a cohort sampled during active COVID-19. The chain carries TRBV6-5 and TRBJ1-4, with D tentatively TRBD1 (5 bases). CDR3 region: CASKGKDEKLFF. Written as DNA, the CDR3 is TGTGCCAGCAAGGGGAAAGATGAAAAACTGTTTTTT.